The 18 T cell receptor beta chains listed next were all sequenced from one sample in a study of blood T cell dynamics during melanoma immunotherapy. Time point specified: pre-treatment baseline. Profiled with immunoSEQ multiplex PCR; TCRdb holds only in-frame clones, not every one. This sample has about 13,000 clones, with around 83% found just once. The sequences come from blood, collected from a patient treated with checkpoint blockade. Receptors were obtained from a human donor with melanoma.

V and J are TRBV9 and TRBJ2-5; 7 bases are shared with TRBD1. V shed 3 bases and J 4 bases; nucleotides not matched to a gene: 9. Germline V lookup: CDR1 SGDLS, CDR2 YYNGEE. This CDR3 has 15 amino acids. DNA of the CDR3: TGTGCCAGCAGCGCCGGATACAGGGGCCGAGAGACCCAGTACTTC. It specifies CASSAGYRGRETQYF.

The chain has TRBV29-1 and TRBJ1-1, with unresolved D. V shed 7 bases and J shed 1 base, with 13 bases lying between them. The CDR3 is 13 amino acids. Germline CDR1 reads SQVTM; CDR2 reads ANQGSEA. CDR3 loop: CSGWQTQNTEAFF. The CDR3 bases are TGCAGCGGTTGGCAAACCCAGAACACTGAAGCTTTCTTT.

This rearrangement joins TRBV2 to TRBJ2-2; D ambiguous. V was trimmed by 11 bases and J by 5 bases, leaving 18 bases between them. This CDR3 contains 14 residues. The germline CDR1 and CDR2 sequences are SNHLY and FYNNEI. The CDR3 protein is CASRGRVLTGELFF. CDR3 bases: TGTGCCTCCCGAGGAAGGGTCCTTACCGGGGAGCTGTTTTTT. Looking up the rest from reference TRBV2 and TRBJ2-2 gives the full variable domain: EPEVTQTPSHQVTQMGQEVILRCVPISNHLYFYWYRQILGQKVEFLVSFYNNEISEKSEIFDDQFSVERPDGSNFTLKIRSTKLEDSAMYFCASRGRVLTGELFFGEGSRLTVL.

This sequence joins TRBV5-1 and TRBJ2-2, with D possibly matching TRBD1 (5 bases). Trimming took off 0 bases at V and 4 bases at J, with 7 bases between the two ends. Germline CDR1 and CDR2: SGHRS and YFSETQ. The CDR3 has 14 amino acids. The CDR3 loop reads CASSLGTPTGELFF. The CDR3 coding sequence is TGCGCCAGCAGCTTGGGGACACCCACCGGGGAGCTGTTTTTT. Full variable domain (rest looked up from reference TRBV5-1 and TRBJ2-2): KAGVTQTPRYLIKTRGQQVTLSCSPISGHRSVSWYQQTPGQGLQFLFEYFSETQRNKGNFPGRFSGRQFSNSRSEMNVSTLELGDSALYLCASSLGTPTGELFFGEGSRLTVL.

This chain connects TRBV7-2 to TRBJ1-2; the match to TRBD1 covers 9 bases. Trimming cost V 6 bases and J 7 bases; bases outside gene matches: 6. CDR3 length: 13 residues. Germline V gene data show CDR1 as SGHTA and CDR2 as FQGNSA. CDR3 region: CASREQGAGGYTF. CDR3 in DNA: TGTGCCAGCAGAGAACAGGGGGCGGGTGGCTACACCTTC.

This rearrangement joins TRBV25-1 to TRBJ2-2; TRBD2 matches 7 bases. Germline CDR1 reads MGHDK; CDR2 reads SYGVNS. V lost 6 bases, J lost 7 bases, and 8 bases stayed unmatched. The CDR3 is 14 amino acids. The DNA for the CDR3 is TGTGCCAGCAGCATGCTAGCGGAGGGCGGGGAGCTGTTTTTT. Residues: CASSMLAEGGELFF.

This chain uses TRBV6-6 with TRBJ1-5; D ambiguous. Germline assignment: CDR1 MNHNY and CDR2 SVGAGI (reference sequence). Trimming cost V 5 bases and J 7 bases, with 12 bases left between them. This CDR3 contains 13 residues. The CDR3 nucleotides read TGTGCCAGCAGTCTCCCTTCAGGCCAGCCCCAGCATTTT. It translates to CASSLPSGQPQHF.

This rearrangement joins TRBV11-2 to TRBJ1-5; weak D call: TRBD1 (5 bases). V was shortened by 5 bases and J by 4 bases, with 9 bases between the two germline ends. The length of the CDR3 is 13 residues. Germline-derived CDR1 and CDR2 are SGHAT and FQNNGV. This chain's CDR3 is CASSTDRNQPQHF. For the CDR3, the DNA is TGTGCCAGCAGCACCGACAGAAATCAGCCCCAGCATTTT.

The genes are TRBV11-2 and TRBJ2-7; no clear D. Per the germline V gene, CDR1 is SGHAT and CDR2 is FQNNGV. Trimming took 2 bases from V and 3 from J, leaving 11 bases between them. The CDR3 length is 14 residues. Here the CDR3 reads CASSLLGEFYEQYF. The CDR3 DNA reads TGTGCCAGCAGCTTACTAGGAGAATTCTACGAGCAGTACTTC.

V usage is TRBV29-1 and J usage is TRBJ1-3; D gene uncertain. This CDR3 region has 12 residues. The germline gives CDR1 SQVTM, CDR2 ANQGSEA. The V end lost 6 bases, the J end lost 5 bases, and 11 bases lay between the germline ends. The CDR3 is CSVRGARNTIYF. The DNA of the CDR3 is TGCAGCGTCCGGGGTGCAAGAAACACCATATATTTT.

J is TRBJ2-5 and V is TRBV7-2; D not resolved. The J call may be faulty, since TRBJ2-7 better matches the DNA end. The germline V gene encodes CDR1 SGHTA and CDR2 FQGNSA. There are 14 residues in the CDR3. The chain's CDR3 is CASSLVGYSYEQYF. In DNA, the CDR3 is TGTGCCAGCAGCTTAGTTGGGTACTCCTACGAGCAGTACTTC.

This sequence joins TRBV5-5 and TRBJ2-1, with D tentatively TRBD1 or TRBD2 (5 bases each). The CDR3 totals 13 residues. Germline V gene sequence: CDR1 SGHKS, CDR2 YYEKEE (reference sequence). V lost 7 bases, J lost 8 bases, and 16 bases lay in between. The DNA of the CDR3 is TGTGCCAGCCTCAAAGAGGGGTTGGATGAGCAGTTCTTC. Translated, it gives CASLKEGLDEQFF.

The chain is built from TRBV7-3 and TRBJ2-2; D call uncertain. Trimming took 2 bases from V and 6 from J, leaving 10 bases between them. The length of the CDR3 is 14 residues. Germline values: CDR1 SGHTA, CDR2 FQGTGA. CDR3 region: CASSLGYRAGELFF. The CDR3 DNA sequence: TGTGCCAGCAGCTTAGGGTATAGGGCCGGGGAGCTGTTTTTT.

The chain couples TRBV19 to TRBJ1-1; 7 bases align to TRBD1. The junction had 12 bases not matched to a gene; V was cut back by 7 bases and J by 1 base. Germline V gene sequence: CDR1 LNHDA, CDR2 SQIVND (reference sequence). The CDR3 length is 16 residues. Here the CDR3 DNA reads TGTGCCAGTAAACTCAAAACTTGGACAGGGAACACTGAAGCTTTCTTT. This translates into CASKLKTWTGNTEAFF.

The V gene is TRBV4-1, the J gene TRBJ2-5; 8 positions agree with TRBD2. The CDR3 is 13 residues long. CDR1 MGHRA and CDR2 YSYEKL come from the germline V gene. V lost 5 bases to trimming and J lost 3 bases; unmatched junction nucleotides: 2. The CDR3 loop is CASSLRGEETQYF. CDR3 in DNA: TGCGCCAGCAGCTTGCGGGGGGAAGAGACCCAGTACTTC.

The CDR3 sequence: CASSIGGGGTEAFF. The CDR3 DNA reads as TGTGCCAGTAGTATTGGAGGCGGGGGGACTGAAGCTTTCTTT. The J gene is TRBJ1-1, the V gene TRBV19, with TRBD1 as a possible D gene (5 bases). V dropped 3 bases and J dropped 5 bases, with 13 bases sitting between them. The germline CDR1 and CDR2 sequences are LNHDA and SQIVND (reference sequence). This CDR3 spans 14 amino acids.

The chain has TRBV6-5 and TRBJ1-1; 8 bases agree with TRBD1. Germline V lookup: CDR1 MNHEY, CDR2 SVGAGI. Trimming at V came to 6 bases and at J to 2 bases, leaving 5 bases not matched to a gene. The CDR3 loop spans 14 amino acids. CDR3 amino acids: CASRIQGGNTEAFF. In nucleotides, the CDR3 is TGTGCCAGCAGGATACAGGGGGGCAACACTGAAGCTTTCTTT.

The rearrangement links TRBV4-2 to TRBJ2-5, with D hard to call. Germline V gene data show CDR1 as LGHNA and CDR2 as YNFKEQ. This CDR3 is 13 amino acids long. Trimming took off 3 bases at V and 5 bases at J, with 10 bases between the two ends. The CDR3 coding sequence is TGTGCCAGCAGCCAGTACCAGAGGGAGACCCAGTACTTC. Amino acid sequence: CASSQYQRETQYF.